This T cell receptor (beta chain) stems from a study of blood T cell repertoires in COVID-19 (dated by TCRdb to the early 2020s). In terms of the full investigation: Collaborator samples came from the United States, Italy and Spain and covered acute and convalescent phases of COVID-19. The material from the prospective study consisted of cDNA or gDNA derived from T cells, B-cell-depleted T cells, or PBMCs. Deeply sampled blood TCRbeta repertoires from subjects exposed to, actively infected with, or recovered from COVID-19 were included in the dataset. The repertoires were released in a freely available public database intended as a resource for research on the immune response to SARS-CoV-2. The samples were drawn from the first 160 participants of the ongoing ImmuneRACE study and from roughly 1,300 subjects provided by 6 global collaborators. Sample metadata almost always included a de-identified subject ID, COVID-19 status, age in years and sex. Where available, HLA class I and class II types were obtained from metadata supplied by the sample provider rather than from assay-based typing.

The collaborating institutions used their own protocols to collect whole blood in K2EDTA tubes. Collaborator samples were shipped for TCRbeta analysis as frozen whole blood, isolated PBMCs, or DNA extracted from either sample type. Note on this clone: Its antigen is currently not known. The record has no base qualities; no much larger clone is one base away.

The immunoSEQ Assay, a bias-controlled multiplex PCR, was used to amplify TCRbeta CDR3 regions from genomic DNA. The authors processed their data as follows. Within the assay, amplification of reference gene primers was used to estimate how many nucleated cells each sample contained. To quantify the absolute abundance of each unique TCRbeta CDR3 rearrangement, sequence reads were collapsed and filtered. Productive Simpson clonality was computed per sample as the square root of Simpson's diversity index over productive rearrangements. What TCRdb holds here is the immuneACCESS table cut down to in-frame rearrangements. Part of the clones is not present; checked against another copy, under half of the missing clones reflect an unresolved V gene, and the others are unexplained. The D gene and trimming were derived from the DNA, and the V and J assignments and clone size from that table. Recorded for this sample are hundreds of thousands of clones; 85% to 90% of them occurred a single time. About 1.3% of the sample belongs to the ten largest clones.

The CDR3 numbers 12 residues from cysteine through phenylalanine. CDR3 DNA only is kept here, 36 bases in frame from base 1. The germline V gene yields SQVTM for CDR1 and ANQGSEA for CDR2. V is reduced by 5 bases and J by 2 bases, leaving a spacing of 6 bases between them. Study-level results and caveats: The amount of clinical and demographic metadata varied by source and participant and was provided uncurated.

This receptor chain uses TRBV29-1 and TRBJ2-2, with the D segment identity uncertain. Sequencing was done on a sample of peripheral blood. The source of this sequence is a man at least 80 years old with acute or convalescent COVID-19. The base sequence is TGCAGCGTTCTTATAAACACCGGGGAGCTGTTTTTT. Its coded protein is CSVLINTGELFF.